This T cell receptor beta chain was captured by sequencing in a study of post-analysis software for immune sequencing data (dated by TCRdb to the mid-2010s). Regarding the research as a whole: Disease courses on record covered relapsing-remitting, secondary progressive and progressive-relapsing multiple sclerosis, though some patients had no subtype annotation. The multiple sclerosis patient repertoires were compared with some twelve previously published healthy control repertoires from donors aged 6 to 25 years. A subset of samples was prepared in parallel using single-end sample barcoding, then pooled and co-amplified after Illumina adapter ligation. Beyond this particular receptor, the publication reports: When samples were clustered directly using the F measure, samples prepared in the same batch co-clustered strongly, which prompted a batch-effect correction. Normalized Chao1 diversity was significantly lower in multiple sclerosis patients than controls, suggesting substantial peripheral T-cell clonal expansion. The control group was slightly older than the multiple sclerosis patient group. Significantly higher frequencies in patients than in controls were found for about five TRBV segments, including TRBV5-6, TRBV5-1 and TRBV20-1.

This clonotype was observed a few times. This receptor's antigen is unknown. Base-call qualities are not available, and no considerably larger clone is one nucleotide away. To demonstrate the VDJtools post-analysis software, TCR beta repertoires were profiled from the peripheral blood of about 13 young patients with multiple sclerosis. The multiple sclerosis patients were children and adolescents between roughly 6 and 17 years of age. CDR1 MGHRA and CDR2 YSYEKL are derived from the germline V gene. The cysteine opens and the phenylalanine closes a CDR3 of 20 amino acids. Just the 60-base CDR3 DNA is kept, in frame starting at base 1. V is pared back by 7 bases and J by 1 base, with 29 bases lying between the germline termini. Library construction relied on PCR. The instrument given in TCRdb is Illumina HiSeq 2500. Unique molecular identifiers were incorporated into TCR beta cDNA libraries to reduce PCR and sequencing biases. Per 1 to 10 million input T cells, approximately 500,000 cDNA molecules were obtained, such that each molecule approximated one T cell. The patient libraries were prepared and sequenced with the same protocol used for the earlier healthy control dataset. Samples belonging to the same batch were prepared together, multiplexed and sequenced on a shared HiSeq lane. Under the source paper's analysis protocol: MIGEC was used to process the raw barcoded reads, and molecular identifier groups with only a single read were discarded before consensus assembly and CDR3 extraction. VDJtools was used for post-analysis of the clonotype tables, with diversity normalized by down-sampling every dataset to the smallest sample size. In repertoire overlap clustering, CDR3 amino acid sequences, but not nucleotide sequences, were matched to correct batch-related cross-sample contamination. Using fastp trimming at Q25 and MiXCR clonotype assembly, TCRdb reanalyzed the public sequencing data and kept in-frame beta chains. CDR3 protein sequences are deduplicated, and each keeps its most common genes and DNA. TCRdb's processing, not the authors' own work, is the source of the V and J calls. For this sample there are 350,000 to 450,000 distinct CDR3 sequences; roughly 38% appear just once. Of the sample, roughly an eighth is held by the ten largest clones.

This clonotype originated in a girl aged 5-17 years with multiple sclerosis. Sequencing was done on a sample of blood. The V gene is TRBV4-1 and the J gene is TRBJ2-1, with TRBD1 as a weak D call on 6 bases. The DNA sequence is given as TGCGCCAGCACCCCAGGTACGCGAGGGGGTATAAGGGAATCCTACAATGAGCAGTTCTTC. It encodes CASTPGTRGGIRESYNEQFF.